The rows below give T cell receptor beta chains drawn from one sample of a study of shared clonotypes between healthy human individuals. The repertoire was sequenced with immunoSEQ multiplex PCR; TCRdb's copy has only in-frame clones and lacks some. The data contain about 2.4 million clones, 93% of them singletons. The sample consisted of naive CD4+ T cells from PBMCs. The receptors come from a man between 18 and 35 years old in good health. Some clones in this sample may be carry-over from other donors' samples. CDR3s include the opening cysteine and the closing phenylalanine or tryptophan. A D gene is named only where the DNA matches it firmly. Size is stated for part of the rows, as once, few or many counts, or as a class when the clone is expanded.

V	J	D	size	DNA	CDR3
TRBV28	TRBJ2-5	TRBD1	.	TGTGCCAGCAGTTTAAGACAGGGGGGAGAGACCCAGTACTTC	CASSLRQGGETQYF
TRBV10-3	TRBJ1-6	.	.	TGTGCCATCAGTGAGACTGGGACTAGGTCACCCCTCCACTTT	CAISETGTRSPLHF
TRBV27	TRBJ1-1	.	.	TGTGCCAGCACCACCGACAGATTTAACACTGAAGCTTTCTTT	CASTTDRFNTEAFF
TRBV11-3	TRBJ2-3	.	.	TGTGCCAGCTCTCGGGATGGTACGCAGTATTTT	CASSRDGTQYF
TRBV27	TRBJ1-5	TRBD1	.	TGTGCCAGCTCCAGGACAGGGGCGGGGGGTCAGCCCCAGCATTTT	CASSRTGAGGQPQHF
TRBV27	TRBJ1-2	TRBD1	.	TGTGCCAGCAGTTCCCGGACAGGGCGAGGGGATAACTATGGCTACACCTTC	CASSSRTGRGDNYGYTF
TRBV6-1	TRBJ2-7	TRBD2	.	TGTGCCAGCAGTGCCCGCGGACTAGCGGTGACCTACGAGCAGTACTTC	CASSARGLAVTYEQYF
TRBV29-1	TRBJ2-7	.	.	TGCAGCGTCAGGCAGGGCACCTACGAGCAGTACTTC	CSVRQGTYEQYF
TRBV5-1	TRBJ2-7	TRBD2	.	TGCGCCAGCAGCGGTACTAGCGGGAGTTACGAGCAGTACTTC	CASSGTSGSYEQYF
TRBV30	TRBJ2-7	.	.	TGTGCCTGGAGTGACGGTCCCTACGAGCAGTACTTC	CAWSDGPYEQYF
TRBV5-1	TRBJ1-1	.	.	TGCGCCAGCAGCTTGCAATTGACAGGGAACACTGAAGCTTTCTTT	CASSLQLTGNTEAFF
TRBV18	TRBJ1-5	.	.	TGTGCCAGCTCACCTTACAATAGCAATCAGCCCCAGCATTTT	CASSPYNSNQPQHF
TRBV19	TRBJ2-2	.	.	TGTGCCAGTAGTATAGATAACCTCGGGGAGCTGTTTTTT	CASSIDNLGELFF
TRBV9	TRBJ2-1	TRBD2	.	TGTGCCAGCAGCGCTAGCGGGAGGGCCGGTGAGCAGTTCTTC	CASSASGRAGEQFF
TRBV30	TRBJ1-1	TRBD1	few	TGTGCCTGGAGTCTCCAGGACAGGTCGCACACTGAAGCTTTCTTT	CAWSLQDRSHTEAFF
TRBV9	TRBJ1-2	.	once	TGTGCCAGCAGCGTAGCAAGGTGGGGGGAATCAAACTATGGCTACACCTTC	CASSVARWGESNYGYTF
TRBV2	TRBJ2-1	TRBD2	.	TGTGCCAGCACCGGGACTAGCGGGAGAGGTGAGCAGTTCTTC	CASTGTSGRGEQFF
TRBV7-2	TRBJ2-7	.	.	TGTGCCAGCAGCCAGCAAAGGGCAGCTTACGAGCAGTACTTC	CASSQQRAAYEQYF
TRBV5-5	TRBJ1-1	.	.	TGTGCCAGCAGATCTGAAACGAGGAACACTGAAGCTTTCTTT	CASRSETRNTEAFF
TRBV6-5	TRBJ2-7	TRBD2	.	TGTGCCAGCGTGGCGGGAGGGCCAATCCACGAGCAGTACTTC	CASVAGGPIHEQYF
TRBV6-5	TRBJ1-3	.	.	TGTGCCAGCAGTTTTCATAACTCTGGAAACACCATATATTTT	CASSFHNSGNTIYF
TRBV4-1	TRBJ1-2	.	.	TGCGCCAGCAGCCAACCTGAATCCTATGGCTACACCTTC	CASSQPESYGYTF
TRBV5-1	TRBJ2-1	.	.	TGCGCCAGCAGCTTTAGCCTAAGCTCCTACAATGAGCAGTTCTTC	CASSFSLSSYNEQFF
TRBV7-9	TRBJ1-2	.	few	TGTGCCAGCAGCTCTTTTAACCGGGGGCTTGGCTACACCTTC	CASSSFNRGLGYTF
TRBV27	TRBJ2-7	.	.	TGTGCCAGCAGCATACCGTTTCGTGAGCAGTACTTC	CASSIPFREQYF
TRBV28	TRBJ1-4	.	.	TGTGCCAGCAGTCCAAGCCCGGGACATGACCGGGAAAAACTGTTTTTT	CASSPSPGHDREKLFF
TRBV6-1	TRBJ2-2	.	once	TGTGCCAGCAGTGAATTTGGAGGACTTTACACCGGGGAGCTGTTTTTT	CASSEFGGLYTGELFF
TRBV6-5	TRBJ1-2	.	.	TGTGCCAGCAGTGCACGTCGGGGGAGAGACTATGGCTACACCTTC	CASSARRGRDYGYTF
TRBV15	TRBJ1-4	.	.	TGTGCCACCAGCAGAGGGCAGACTAATGAAAAACTGTTTTTT	CATSRGQTNEKLFF
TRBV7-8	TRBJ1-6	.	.	TGTGCCAGCAGCCCGAGGAGGAGCTCCTATAATTCACCCCTCCACTTT	CASSPRRSSYNSPLHF
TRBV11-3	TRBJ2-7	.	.	TGTGCCAGCAGCTTAGGGCCAGGAGGAAACTACGAGCAGTACTTC	CASSLGPGGNYEQYF